The rows below give T cell receptor beta chains drawn from one sample of a study of blood T cell repertoires in COVID-19. Assay: immunoSEQ multiplex PCR; the TCRdb copy retains only in-frame clones and omits some. Among some 370,000 clones listed, roughly 80% were seen once. Sequencing used PBMCs or T cells enriched from blood (not recorded which). The receptors originated from a woman between 50 and 59 years old who had recovered from COVID-19. Both conserved end residues are part of each CDR3. The order of the fields is CDR3 length, V gene, D gene, J gene, clone size, CDR3 protein, CDR3 DNA. The D gene is left open where the match is weak. Size values are once, few and many counts, or a class for expanded clones, and some rows have none.

cdr3_length: 15
v_call: TRBV9
d_call: TRBD1
j_call: TRBJ1-1
clone_size: NA
cdr3_aa: CASSVGPGGGTEAFF
cdr3_nt: TGTGCCAGCAGCGTAGGTCCAGGGGGCGGAACTGAAGCTTTCTTT

cdr3_length: 15
v_call: TRBV5-5
d_call: TRBD2
j_call: TRBJ2-7
clone_size: NA
cdr3_aa: CASSFVAGTNYEQYF
cdr3_nt: TGTGCCAGCAGCTTTGTAGCCGGGACTAACTACGAGCAGTACTTC

cdr3_length: 14
v_call: TRBV13
d_call: TRBD1
j_call: TRBJ1-2
clone_size: NA
cdr3_aa: CASSLHGQGNGYTF
cdr3_nt: TGTGCCAGCAGCTTACATGGACAGGGGAATGGCTACACCTTC

cdr3_length: 16
v_call: TRBV6-1
d_call: NA
j_call: TRBJ1-2
clone_size: NA
cdr3_aa: CASSVGYRDANYGYTF
cdr3_nt: TGTGCCAGCAGTGTGGGTTACAGGGACGCTAACTATGGCTACACCTTC

cdr3_length: 13
v_call: TRBV6-2/TRBV6-3
d_call: TRBD2
j_call: TRBJ2-7
clone_size: NA
cdr3_aa: CASSRPGGGEQYF
cdr3_nt: TGTGCCAGCAGCCGACCGGGGGGAGGGGAGCAGTACTTC

cdr3_length: 15
v_call: TRBV7-8
d_call: NA
j_call: TRBJ2-1
clone_size: NA
cdr3_aa: CASSSARGSYNEQFF
cdr3_nt: TGTGCCAGCAGCTCGGCCCGGGGCTCCTACAATGAGCAGTTCTTC

cdr3_length: 12
v_call: TRBV29-1
d_call: NA
j_call: TRBJ2-5
clone_size: NA
cdr3_aa: CSGAQGQETQYF
cdr3_nt: TGCAGCGGGGCCCAGGGGCAGGAGACCCAGTACTTC

cdr3_length: 12
v_call: TRBV11-3
d_call: NA
j_call: TRBJ1-6
clone_size: NA
cdr3_aa: CASSLDARGRHF
cdr3_nt: TGTGCCAGCAGCTTAGACGCCAGGGGAAGACACTTT

cdr3_length: 15
v_call: TRBV7-2
d_call: TRBD1
j_call: TRBJ2-7
clone_size: NA
cdr3_aa: CASRPAGTGGLEQYF
cdr3_nt: TGTGCCAGCCGCCCTGCCGGGACAGGGGGCCTCGAGCAGTACTTC

cdr3_length: 15
v_call: TRBV18
d_call: NA
j_call: TRBJ2-1
clone_size: NA
cdr3_aa: CASSPTTSSYNEQFF
cdr3_nt: TGTGCCAGCTCACCGACTACCAGCTCCTACAATGAGCAGTTCTTC

cdr3_length: 14
v_call: TRBV20-1
d_call: TRBD1
j_call: TRBJ1-3
clone_size: NA
cdr3_aa: CSASQGGSGNTIYF
cdr3_nt: TGCAGTGCTAGTCAGGGGGGCTCTGGAAACACCATATATTTT

cdr3_length: 16
v_call: TRBV5-8
d_call: TRBD1
j_call: TRBJ2-7
clone_size: few
cdr3_aa: CASSFGPTGEVVGQYF
cdr3_nt: TGTGCCAGCAGCTTCGGACCGACAGGGGAGGTAGTTGGGCAGTACTTC

cdr3_length: 14
v_call: TRBV7-2
d_call: NA
j_call: TRBJ1-5
clone_size: NA
cdr3_aa: CASSFRQTNQPQHF
cdr3_nt: TGTGCCAGCAGCTTCAGACAGACCAATCAGCCCCAGCATTTT

cdr3_length: 13
v_call: TRBV19
d_call: NA
j_call: TRBJ2-3
clone_size: NA
cdr3_aa: CASSRGLTDTQYF
cdr3_nt: TGTGCCAGCAGCAGGGGTCTCACAGATACGCAGTATTTT

cdr3_length: 16
v_call: TRBV18
d_call: NA
j_call: TRBJ2-2
clone_size: NA
cdr3_aa: CASSPATFRNTGELFF
cdr3_nt: TGTGCCAGCTCACCAGCAACCTTCAGGAACACCGGGGAGCTGTTTTTT

cdr3_length: 14
v_call: TRBV6-5
d_call: TRBD2
j_call: TRBJ2-1
clone_size: NA
cdr3_aa: CASSFRVAGGEQFF
cdr3_nt: TGTGCCAGCAGTTTTAGGGTAGCGGGGGGTGAGCAGTTCTTC

cdr3_length: 17
v_call: TRBV3-1/TRBV3-2
d_call: TRBD2
j_call: TRBJ2-2
clone_size: NA
cdr3_aa: CASSQKSLAGGGGELFF
cdr3_nt: TGTGCCAGCAGCCAAAAGTCACTAGCGGGGGGAGGCGGGGAGCTGTTTTTT

cdr3_length: 11
v_call: TRBV6-6
d_call: TRBD1
j_call: TRBJ2-1
clone_size: NA
cdr3_aa: CASSSNRGRVF
cdr3_nt: TGTGCCAGCAGTTCGAACAGGGGCAGGGTCTTC

cdr3_length: 15
v_call: TRBV4-3
d_call: NA
j_call: TRBJ2-2
clone_size: once
cdr3_aa: CASSQEEGNTGELFF
cdr3_nt: TGCGCCAGCAGCCAAGAAGAGGGGAACACCGGGGAGCTGTTTTTT

cdr3_length: 14
v_call: TRBV6-5
d_call: NA
j_call: TRBJ1-5
clone_size: NA
cdr3_aa: CASRIPGSNQPQHF
cdr3_nt: TGTGCCAGCAGGATCCCGGGGAGCAATCAGCCCCAGCATTTT

cdr3_length: 13
v_call: TRBV11-1
d_call: TRBD1
j_call: TRBJ2-7
clone_size: NA
cdr3_aa: CASSPGTGYEQYF
cdr3_nt: TGTGCCAGCAGCCCCGGGACAGGCTACGAGCAGTACTTC

cdr3_length: 14
v_call: TRBV20-1
d_call: TRBD1
j_call: TRBJ1-2
clone_size: NA
cdr3_aa: CSASITGGAGGYTF
cdr3_nt: TGCAGTGCTAGTATCACAGGGGGCGCAGGGGGCTACACCTTC

cdr3_length: 16
v_call: TRBV15
d_call: TRBD1
j_call: TRBJ2-7
clone_size: few
cdr3_aa: CATSRDMAGQGREQYF
cdr3_nt: TGTGCCACCAGCAGAGATATGGCGGGACAGGGGCGCGAGCAGTACTTC

cdr3_length: 16
v_call: TRBV5-6
d_call: TRBD1
j_call: TRBJ1-2
clone_size: NA
cdr3_aa: CASSLRGQGIYYGYTF
cdr3_nt: TGTGCCAGCAGCTTACGAGGACAGGGGATTTACTATGGCTACACCTTC

cdr3_length: 16
v_call: TRBV7-2
d_call: NA
j_call: TRBJ1-3
clone_size: few
cdr3_aa: CASSLGSRVSGNTIYF
cdr3_nt: TGTGCCAGCAGCTTAGGTAGCAGGGTCTCTGGAAACACCATATATTTT

cdr3_length: 16
v_call: TRBV11-2
d_call: NA
j_call: TRBJ1-4
clone_size: NA
cdr3_aa: CASSLGVTVVNEKLFF
cdr3_nt: TGTGCCAGCAGCTTAGGGGTGACAGTCGTAAATGAAAAACTGTTTTTT

cdr3_length: 14
v_call: TRBV19
d_call: TRBD1
j_call: TRBJ1-5
clone_size: NA
cdr3_aa: CASSISGGGQPQHF
cdr3_nt: TGTGCCAGTAGTATCTCAGGGGGCGGTCAGCCCCAGCATTTT

cdr3_length: 14
v_call: TRBV18
d_call: TRBD2
j_call: TRBJ2-1
clone_size: NA
cdr3_aa: CASFPSGGVNEQFF
cdr3_nt: TGTGCCAGCTTCCCCAGCGGGGGGGTCAATGAGCAGTTCTTC

cdr3_length: 16
v_call: TRBV7-2
d_call: NA
j_call: TRBJ1-6
clone_size: few
cdr3_aa: CASSLVSSGYNSPLHF
cdr3_nt: TGTGCCAGCAGCTTAGTCTCTTCCGGTTATAATTCACCCCTCCACTTT

cdr3_length: 13
v_call: TRBV11-2
d_call: TRBD1
j_call: TRBJ1-2
clone_size: NA
cdr3_aa: CASSLTGAYGYTF
cdr3_nt: TGTGCCAGCAGCTTGACAGGGGCCTATGGCTACACCTTC

cdr3_length: 13
v_call: TRBV7-9
d_call: TRBD1
j_call: TRBJ1-2
clone_size: NA
cdr3_aa: CASSLGQLYGYTF
cdr3_nt: TGTGCCAGCAGCCTGGGACAGCTATATGGCTACACCTTC

cdr3_length: 17
v_call: TRBV7-8
d_call: TRBD1
j_call: TRBJ2-7
clone_size: NA
cdr3_aa: CASSFLGYGQGAHEQYF
cdr3_nt: TGTGCCAGCAGCTTTCTTGGGTATGGGCAGGGGGCCCACGAGCAGTACTTC

cdr3_length: 15
v_call: TRBV5-4
d_call: TRBD1
j_call: TRBJ1-6
clone_size: NA
cdr3_aa: CASSPDDRDNSPLHF
cdr3_nt: TGTGCCAGCAGCCCGGACGACAGGGACAATTCACCCCTCCACTTT

cdr3_length: 15
v_call: TRBV19
d_call: NA
j_call: TRBJ1-6
clone_size: NA
cdr3_aa: CASSRQDSYNSPLHF
cdr3_nt: TGTGCCAGTAGTCGACAGGACTCCTATAATTCACCCCTCCACTTT

cdr3_length: 14
v_call: TRBV6-5
d_call: TRBD2
j_call: TRBJ2-2
clone_size: once
cdr3_aa: CASVSGGNTGELFF
cdr3_nt: TGTGCCAGCGTGAGCGGGGGTAACACCGGGGAGCTGTTTTTT

cdr3_length: 13
v_call: TRBV5-1
d_call: TRBD2
j_call: TRBJ2-7
clone_size: NA
cdr3_aa: CASSPEAGDEQYF
cdr3_nt: TGCGCCAGCAGCCCTGAAGCGGGAGACGAGCAGTACTTC

cdr3_length: 13
v_call: TRBV6-5
d_call: NA
j_call: TRBJ1-2
clone_size: NA
cdr3_aa: CASSTGTDLGYTF
cdr3_nt: TGTGCCAGCTCTACAGGGACCGATCTTGGCTACACCTTC

cdr3_length: 11
v_call: TRBV2
d_call: NA
j_call: TRBJ1-1
clone_size: NA
cdr3_aa: CASRQNTEAFF
cdr3_nt: TGTGCCAGCAGACAGAACACTGAAGCTTTCTTT

cdr3_length: 15
v_call: TRBV6-2/TRBV6-3
d_call: TRBD1
j_call: TRBJ2-3
clone_size: NA
cdr3_aa: CASSHDRGLTDTQYF
cdr3_nt: TGTGCCAGCAGTCACGACAGGGGGCTCACAGATACGCAGTATTTT

cdr3_length: 18
v_call: TRBV5-6
d_call: NA
j_call: TRBJ2-7
clone_size: NA
cdr3_aa: CASSSYWHPQGWDYEQYF
cdr3_nt: TGTGCCAGCAGCTCTTATTGGCACCCACAGGGATGGGACTACGAGCAGTACTTC

cdr3_length: 15
v_call: TRBV4-1
d_call: NA
j_call: TRBJ2-1
clone_size: few
cdr3_aa: CASSQVVAAYNEQFF
cdr3_nt: TGCGCCAGCAGCCAAGTGGTAGCGGCGTACAATGAGCAGTTCTTC

cdr3_length: 16
v_call: TRBV9
d_call: NA
j_call: TRBJ2-3
clone_size: NA
cdr3_aa: CASSVETPGNTDTQYF
cdr3_nt: TGTGCCAGCAGCGTAGAGACTCCGGGGAACACAGATACGCAGTATTTT

cdr3_length: 12
v_call: TRBV6-5
d_call: NA
j_call: TRBJ1-1
clone_size: NA
cdr3_aa: CASSSTQGEAFF
cdr3_nt: TGTGCCAGCAGTTCGACCCAGGGTGAGGCTTTCTTT

cdr3_length: 13
v_call: TRBV6-1
d_call: TRBD2
j_call: TRBJ2-7
clone_size: NA
cdr3_aa: CASSHRGGEEQYF
cdr3_nt: TGTGCCAGCAGTCACCGGGGGGGTGAAGAGCAGTACTTC

cdr3_length: 17
v_call: TRBV7-9
d_call: TRBD1
j_call: TRBJ2-2
clone_size: NA
cdr3_aa: CASSSRQGYAGTGELFF
cdr3_nt: TGTGCCAGCAGCTCGAGACAGGGATACGCCGGCACCGGGGAGCTGTTTTTT

cdr3_length: 15
v_call: TRBV7-2
d_call: TRBD1
j_call: TRBJ1-2
clone_size: NA
cdr3_aa: CASSLSRQGADGYTF
cdr3_nt: TGTGCCAGCAGCCTCTCACGCCAGGGGGCAGATGGCTACACCTTC

cdr3_length: 14
v_call: TRBV5-5
d_call: TRBD1
j_call: TRBJ2-1
clone_size: NA
cdr3_aa: CASSVYRGSNEQFF
cdr3_nt: TGTGCCAGCAGCGTATACAGGGGGTCTAATGAGCAGTTCTTC

cdr3_length: 15
v_call: TRBV9
d_call: NA
j_call: TRBJ2-1
clone_size: NA
cdr3_aa: CASSTISGVSDEQFF
cdr3_nt: TGTGCCAGCAGTACTATCTCAGGGGTTAGCGATGAGCAGTTCTTC

cdr3_length: 12
v_call: TRBV30
d_call: NA
j_call: TRBJ2-7
clone_size: NA
cdr3_aa: CAWTLGVGEQYF
cdr3_nt: TGTGCCTGGACGTTGGGTGTCGGGGAGCAGTACTTC

cdr3_length: 16
v_call: TRBV19
d_call: TRBD1
j_call: TRBJ2-7
clone_size: NA
cdr3_aa: CASSNGQGVSSYEQYF
cdr3_nt: TGTGCCAGTAGCAACGGACAGGGGGTCAGTTCCTACGAGCAGTACTTC

cdr3_length: 16
v_call: TRBV9
d_call: TRBD1
j_call: TRBJ2-3
clone_size: NA
cdr3_aa: CASSDRDSIYTDTQYF
cdr3_nt: TGTGCCAGCAGCGACCGGGACAGCATTTACACAGATACGCAGTATTTT

cdr3_length: 15
v_call: TRBV24-1
d_call: TRBD2
j_call: TRBJ2-1
clone_size: NA
cdr3_aa: CATSVGTSGRDEQFF
cdr3_nt: TGTGCCACCAGTGTCGGGACTAGCGGGAGAGATGAGCAGTTCTTC